One TCR beta chain is described in this entry. In the original processing: Amplification of reference gene primers provided the estimated nucleated cell counts. This table comes from immunoSEQ multiplex PCR, and its TCRdb copy is limited to in-frame clones, with some not included. That table gives V, J and clone size, and the DNA gave D and trimming. Of just over 350,000 clones listed, about 88% are singletons. These data are taken from a study of blood T cell repertoires in COVID-19. Individuals aged 18 to 89 years were recruited from around 22 US areas. Participant-given clinical history determined each cohort assignment. The CDR3 extends over 13 amino acids. Trimming left V 5 bases short and J 8 bases short, with 15 bases between. Germline-derived CDR1 and CDR2 are SGHAT and FQNNGV.

The chain carries TRBV11-2 and TRBJ1-2, with no clear D. Material: PBMCs or T cells enriched from blood (not recorded which). This sequence originates from a woman aged 30 to 39 who had recovered from COVID-19. The DNA of the CDR3 is TGTGCCAGCAGCCGCTGGGCGTCGTTGGGCTACACCTTC. Its translation is CASSRWASLGYTF.